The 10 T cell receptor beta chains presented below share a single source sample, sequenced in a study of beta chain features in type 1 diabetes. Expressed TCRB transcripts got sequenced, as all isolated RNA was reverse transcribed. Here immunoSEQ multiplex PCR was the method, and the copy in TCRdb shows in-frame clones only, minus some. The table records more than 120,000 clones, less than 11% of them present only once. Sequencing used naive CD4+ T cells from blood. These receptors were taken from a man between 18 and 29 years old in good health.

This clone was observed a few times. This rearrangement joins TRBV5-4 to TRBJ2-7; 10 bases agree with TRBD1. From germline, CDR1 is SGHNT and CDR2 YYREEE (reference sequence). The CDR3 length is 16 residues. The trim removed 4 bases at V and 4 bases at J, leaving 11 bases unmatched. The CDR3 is CASSQERRQGAYEQYF. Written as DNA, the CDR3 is TGTGCCAGCAGCCAAGAAAGACGACAGGGGGCTTACGAGCAGTACTTC.

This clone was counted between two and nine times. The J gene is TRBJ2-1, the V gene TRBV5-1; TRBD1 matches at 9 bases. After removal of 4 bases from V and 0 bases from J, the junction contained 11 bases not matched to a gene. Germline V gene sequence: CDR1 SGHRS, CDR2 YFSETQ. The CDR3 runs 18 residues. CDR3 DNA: TGCGCCAGCAGCAGTCTGGGACAGGGCATATTCTCCTACAATGAGCAGTTCTTC. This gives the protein CASSSLGQGIFSYNEQFF.

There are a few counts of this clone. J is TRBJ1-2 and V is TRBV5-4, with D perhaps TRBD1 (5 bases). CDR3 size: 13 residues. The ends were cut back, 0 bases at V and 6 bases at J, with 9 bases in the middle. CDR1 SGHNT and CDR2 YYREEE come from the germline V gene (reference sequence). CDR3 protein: CASSLEGVNGYTF. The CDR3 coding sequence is TGTGCCAGCAGCTTGGAAGGGGTTAATGGCTACACCTTC.

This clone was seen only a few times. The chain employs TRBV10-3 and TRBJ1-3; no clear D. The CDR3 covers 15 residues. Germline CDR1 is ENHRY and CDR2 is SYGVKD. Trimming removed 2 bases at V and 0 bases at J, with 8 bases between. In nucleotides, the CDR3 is TGTGCCATCAGTGAGGGGCCGAGCTCTGGAAACACCATATATTTT. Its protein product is CAISEGPSSGNTIYF.

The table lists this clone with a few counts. CDR3 in amino acids: CASSENIQPQHF. CDR3 bases: TGTGCCAGCAGTGAGAACATTCAGCCCCAGCATTTT. The V call is TRBV6-1, the J call TRBJ1-5; D gene unclear. The ends were cut back, 3 bases at V and 6 bases at J, with 6 bases in the middle. This CDR3 region has 12 residues. Germline-derived CDR1 and CDR2 are MNHNS and SASEGT.

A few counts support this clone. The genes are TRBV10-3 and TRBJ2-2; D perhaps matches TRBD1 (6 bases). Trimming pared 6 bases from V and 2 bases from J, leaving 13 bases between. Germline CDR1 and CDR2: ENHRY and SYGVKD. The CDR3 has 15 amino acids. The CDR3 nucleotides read TGTGCCATCAGGACTGCCGGGACAAACACCGGGGAGCTGTTTTTT. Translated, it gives CAIRTAGTNTGELFF.

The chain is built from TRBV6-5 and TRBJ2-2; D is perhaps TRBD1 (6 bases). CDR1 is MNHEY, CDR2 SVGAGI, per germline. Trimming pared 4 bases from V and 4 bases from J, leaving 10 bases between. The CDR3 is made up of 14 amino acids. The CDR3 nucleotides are TGTGCCAGCAGTTTCGGGACACTCACCGGGGAGCTGTTTTTT. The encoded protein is CASSFGTLTGELFF.

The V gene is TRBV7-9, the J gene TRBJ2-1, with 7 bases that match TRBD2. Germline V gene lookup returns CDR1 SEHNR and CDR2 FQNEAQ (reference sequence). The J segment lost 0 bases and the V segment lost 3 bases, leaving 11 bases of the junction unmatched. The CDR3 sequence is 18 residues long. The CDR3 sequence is CASSLALAARSSYNEQFF. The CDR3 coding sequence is TGTGCCAGCAGCTTGGCGCTAGCGGCGCGAAGCTCCTACAATGAGCAGTTCTTC.

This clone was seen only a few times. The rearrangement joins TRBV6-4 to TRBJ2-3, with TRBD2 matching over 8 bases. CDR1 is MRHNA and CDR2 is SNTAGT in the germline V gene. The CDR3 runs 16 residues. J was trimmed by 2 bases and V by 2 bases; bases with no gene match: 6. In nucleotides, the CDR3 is TGTGCCAGCAGTGACAGTGCGGGGGGAGCCACAGATACGCAGTATTTT. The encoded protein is CASSDSAGGATDTQYF.

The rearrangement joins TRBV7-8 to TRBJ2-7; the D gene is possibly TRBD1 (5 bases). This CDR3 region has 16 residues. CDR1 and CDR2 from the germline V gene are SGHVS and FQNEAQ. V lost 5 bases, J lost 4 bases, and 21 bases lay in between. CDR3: CASSQQRLTAGYEQYF. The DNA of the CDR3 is TGTGCCAGCAGCCAACAACGCCTGACAGCCGGATACGAGCAGTACTTC.